What follows describes a single T cell receptor beta chain. These data belong to a study of PD-L1 blockade in urothelial cancer. As for the study in general: Blood underwent analysis 3 weeks (second dose) and 6 weeks after treatment began.

The time point: peripheral blood 6 weeks after treatment start. V was pared by 3 bases and J by 6 bases, with 9 bases of the junction left unmatched. The CDR3 loop spans 16 amino acids. Germline V gene lookup returns CDR1 MDHEN and CDR2 SYDVKM. Data came from immunoSEQ multiplex PCR; TCRdb stores just in-frame clones and leaves some out. The sample carries around 120,000 clones, 80% to 90% recorded once. The specimen was PBMCs, collected around atezolizumab (anti-PD-L1) treatment. This chain joins TRBV28 and TRBJ1-4; 8 positions match TRBD1. The clonotype originates from a man aged 60-69 years with urothelial cancer. CDR3 coding DNA: TGTGCCAGCAGTTTCGACTCAGGGGGCGGGGATGAAAAACTGTTTTTT. It codes for CASSFDSGGGDEKLFF.